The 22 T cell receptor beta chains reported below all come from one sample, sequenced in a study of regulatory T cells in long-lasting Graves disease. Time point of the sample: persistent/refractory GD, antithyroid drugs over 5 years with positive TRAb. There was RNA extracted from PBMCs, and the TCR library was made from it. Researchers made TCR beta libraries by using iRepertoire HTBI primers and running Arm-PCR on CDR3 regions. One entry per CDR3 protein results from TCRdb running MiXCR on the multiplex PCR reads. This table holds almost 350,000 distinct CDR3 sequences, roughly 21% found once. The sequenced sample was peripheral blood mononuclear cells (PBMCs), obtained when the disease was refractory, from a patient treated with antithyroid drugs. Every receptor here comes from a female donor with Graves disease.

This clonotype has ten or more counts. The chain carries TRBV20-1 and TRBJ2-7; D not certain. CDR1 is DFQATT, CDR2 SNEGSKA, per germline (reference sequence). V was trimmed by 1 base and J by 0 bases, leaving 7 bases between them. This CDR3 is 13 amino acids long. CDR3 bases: TGCAGTGCTAGAGGACATAACTCCTACGAGCAGTACTTC. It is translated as CSARGHNSYEQYF.

CDR3 sequence reads: CASSIGQMNTEAFF. In DNA, the CDR3 is TGTGCCAGTAGTATTGGTCAGATGAACACTGAAGCTTTCTTT. This chain links TRBV19 with TRBJ1-1; D uncertain. V dropped 3 bases and J dropped 0 bases, with 8 bases sitting between them. CDR1 is LNHDA, CDR2 SQIVND, per germline (reference sequence). The CDR3 contains 14 residues.

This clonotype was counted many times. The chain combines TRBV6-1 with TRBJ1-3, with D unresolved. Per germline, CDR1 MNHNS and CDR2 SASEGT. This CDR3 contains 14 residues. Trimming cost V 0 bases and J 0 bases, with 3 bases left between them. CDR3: CASSEASSGNTIYF. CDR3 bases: TGTGCCAGCAGTGAAGCAAGCTCTGGAAACACCATATATTTT.

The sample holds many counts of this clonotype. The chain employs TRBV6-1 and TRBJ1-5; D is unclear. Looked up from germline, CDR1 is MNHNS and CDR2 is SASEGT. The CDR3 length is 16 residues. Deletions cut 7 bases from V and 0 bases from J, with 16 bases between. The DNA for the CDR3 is TGTGCCAGCAACCAACCTTGGACTTATAGCAATCAGCCCCAGCATTTT. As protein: CASNQPWTYSNQPQHF.

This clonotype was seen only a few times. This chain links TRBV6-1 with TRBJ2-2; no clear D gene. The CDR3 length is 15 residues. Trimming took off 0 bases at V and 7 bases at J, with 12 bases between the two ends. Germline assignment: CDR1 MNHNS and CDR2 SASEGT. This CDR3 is CASSEARFRFGELFF. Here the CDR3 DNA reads TGTGCCAGCAGTGAAGCTAGGTTCCGTTTCGGGGAGCTGTTTTTT.

Here the CDR3 DNA reads TGTGCCAGCTCAGGTCAATATAGCAATCAGCCCCAGCATTTT. Its protein product is CASSGQYSNQPQHF. The rearrangement uses TRBV18 and TRBJ1-5, with no clear D. Trimming stripped 5 bases from V and 0 bases from J, with 8 bases between. The CDR3 contains 14 residues. Germline assignment: CDR1 KGHSH and CDR2 LQKENI.

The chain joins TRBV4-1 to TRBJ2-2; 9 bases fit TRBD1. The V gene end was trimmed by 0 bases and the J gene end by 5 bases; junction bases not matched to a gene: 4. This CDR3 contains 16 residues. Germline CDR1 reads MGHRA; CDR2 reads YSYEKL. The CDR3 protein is CASSQDGTGRTGELFF. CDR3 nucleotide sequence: TGCGCCAGCAGCCAAGATGGGACAGGGCGGACCGGGGAGCTGTTTTTT.

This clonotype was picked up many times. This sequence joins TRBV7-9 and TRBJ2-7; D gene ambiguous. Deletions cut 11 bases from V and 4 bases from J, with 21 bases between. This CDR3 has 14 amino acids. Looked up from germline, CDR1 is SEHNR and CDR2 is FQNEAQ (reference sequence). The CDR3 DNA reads TGTGCCTACTACGCACCGGAGCCACCTTACGAGCAGTACTTC. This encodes CAYYAPEPPYEQYF.

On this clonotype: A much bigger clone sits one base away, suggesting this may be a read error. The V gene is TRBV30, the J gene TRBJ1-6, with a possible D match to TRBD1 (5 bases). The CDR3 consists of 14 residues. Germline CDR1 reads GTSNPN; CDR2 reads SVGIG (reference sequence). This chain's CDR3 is CARSNGGGMAPLHF. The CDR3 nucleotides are TGTGCCCGGAGTAATGGCGGGGGGATGGCGCCCCTCCACTTT.

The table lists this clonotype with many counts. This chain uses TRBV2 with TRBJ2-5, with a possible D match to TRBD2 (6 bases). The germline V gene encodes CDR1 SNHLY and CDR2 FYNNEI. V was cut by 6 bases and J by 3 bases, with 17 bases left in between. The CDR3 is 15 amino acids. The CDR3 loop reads CASSPGEVKKETQYF. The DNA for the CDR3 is TGTGCCAGCAGCCCTGGGGAGGTTAAAAAAGAGACCCAGTACTTC.

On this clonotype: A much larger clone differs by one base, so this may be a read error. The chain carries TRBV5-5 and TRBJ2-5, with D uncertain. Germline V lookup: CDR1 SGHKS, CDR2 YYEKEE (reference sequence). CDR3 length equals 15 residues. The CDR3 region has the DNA TGTGCCAGCAGCTTGAACGACCTCCCTCCAGAGGCCCAGTACTTC. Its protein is CASSLNDLPPEAQYF.

The CDR3 coding sequence is TGTGCCAGTCCGACAGGGGACTATCAAGAGACCCAGTACTTC. Translation gives CASPTGDYQETQYF. The gene calls are TRBV19 and TRBJ2-5, with D possibly being TRBD1 (8 bases). V lost 8 bases, J lost 2 bases, and 15 bases lay in between. Germline CDR1 and CDR2: LNHDA and SQIVND (reference sequence). The CDR3 length is 14 residues.

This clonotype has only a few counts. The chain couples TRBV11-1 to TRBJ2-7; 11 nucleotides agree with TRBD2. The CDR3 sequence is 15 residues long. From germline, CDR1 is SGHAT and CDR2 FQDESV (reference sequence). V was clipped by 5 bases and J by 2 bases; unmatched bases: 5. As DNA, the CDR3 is TGTGCCAGCAGCCATGCTAGCGGGGGGACCTACGAGCAGTACTTC. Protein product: CASSHASGGTYEQYF.

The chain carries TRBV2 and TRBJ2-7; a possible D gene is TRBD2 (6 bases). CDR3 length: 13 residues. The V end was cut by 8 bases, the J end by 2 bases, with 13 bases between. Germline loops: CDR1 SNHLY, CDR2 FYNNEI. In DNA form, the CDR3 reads TGTGCCAGCGGAGGGACGGCCGCCTACGAGCAGTACTTC. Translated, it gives CASGGTAAYEQYF.

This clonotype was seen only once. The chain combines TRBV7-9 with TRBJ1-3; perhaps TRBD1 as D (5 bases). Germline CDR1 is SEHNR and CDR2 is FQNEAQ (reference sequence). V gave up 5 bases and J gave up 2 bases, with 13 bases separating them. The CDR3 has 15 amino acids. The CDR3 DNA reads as TGTGCCAGCAGCCCCCTCGGGACCCCTGGAAACACCATATATTTT. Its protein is CASSPLGTPGNTIYF. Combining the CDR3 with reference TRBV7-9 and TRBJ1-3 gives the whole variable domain DTGVSQNPRHKITKRGQNVTFRCDPISEHNRLYWYRQTLGQGPEFLTYFQNEAQLEKSRLLSDRFSAERPKGSFSTLEIQRTEQGDSAMYLCASSPLGTPGNTIYFGEGSWLTVV.

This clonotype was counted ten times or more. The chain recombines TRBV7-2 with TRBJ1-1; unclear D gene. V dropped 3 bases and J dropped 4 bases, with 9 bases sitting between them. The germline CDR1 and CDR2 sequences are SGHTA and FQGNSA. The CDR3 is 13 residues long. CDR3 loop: CASSFLIGTEAFF. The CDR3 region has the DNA TGTGCCAGCAGCTTCTTAATAGGCACTGAAGCTTTCTTT.

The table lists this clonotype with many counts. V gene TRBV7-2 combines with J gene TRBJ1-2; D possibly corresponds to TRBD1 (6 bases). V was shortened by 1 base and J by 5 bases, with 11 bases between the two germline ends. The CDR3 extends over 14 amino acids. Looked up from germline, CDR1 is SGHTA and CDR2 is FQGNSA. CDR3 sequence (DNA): TGTGCCAGCAGCTTAGTGGGCAGGGGATATGGCTACACCTTC. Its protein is CASSLVGRGYGYTF.

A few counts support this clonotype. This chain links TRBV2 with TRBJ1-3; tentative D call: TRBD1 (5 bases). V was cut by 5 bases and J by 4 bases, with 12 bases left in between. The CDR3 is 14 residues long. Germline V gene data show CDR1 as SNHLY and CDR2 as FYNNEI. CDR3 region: CASSPRGSGNTIYF. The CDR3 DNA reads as TGTGCCAGCAGTCCGAGGGGATCAGGAAACACCATATATTTT.

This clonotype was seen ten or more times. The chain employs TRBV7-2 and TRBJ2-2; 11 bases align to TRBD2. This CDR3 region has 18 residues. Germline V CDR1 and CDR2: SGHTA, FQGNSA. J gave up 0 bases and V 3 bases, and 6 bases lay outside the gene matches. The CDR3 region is CASSLTRLAGTNTGELFF. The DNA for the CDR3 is TGTGCCAGCAGCTTGACTCGACTAGCGGGGACGAACACCGGGGAGCTGTTTTTT. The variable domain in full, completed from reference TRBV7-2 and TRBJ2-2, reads GAGVSQSPSNKVTEKGKDVELRCDPISGHTALYWYRQSLGQGLEFLIYFQGNSAPDKSGLPSDRFSAERTGGSVSTLTIQRTQQEDSAVYLCASSLTRLAGTNTGELFFGEGSRLTVL.

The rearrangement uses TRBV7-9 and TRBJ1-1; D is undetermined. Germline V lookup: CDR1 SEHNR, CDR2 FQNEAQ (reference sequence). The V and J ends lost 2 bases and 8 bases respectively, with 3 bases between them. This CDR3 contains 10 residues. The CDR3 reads CASSLYEAFF. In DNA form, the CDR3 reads TGTGCCAGCAGCTTATACGAAGCTTTCTTT.

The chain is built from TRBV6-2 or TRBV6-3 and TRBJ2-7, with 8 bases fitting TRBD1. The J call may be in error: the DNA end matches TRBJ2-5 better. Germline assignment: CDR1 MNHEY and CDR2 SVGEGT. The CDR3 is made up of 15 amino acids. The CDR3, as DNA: TGTGCCAGCAGATACGCAGGGGGCCTCCAAGAGACCCAGTACTTC. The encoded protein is CASRYAGGLQETQYF.

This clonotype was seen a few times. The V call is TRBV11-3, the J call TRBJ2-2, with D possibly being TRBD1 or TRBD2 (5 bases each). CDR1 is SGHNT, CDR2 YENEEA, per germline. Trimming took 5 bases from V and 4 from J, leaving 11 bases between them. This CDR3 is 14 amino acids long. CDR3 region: CASSPTGPTGELFF. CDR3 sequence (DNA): TGTGCCAGCAGCCCTACGGGGCCCACCGGGGAGCTGTTTTTT.